A selection of T cell receptor beta chains follows, all from one sample in a study of blood T cell repertoires in COVID-19. Generated by immunoSEQ multiplex PCR, the TCRdb table keeps only in-frame clones and is missing some. Of a few hundred thousand clones in the sample, around 88% were seen once. Sequencing was carried out using peripheral blood. All receptors come from a woman aged 30 to 39 who had recovered from COVID-19. Both conserved end residues are part of each CDR3. D genes are given only for firm matches. Size is stated for part of the rows, as once, few or many counts, or as a class when the clone is expanded.

j_call | v_call | clone_size | d_call | cdr3_aa | cdr3_nt
TRBJ2-7 | TRBV5-6 | NA | NA | CASSLGRLGAYEQYF | TGTGCCAGCAGCTTGGGTCGGTTAGGAGCCTACGAGCAGTACTTC
TRBJ2-5 | TRBV28 | NA | TRBD2 | CASTPLSRGEGTQAQYF | TGTGCCAGCACCCCCTTGAGCCGTGGGGAGGGGACCCAGGCCCAGTACTTC
TRBJ2-1 | TRBV9 | once | TRBD2 | CASSVSGMSNEQFF | TGTGCCAGCAGCGTGAGCGGGATGAGCAATGAGCAGTTCTTC
TRBJ1-2 | TRBV19 | NA | TRBD1 | CASSRGQGYYGYTF | TGTGCCAGTAGTCGAGGACAGGGTTACTATGGCTACACCTTC
TRBJ1-5 | TRBV10-1 | NA | NA | CASSESEEYSNQPQHF | TGCGCCAGCAGTGAGTCAGAGGAGTATAGCAATCAGCCCCAGCATTTT
TRBJ2-5 | TRBV5-4 | NA | NA | CASSPAAGRSGQETQYF | TGTGCCAGCAGCCCGGCCGCGGGGCGATCGGGCCAAGAGACCCAGTACTTC
TRBJ2-5 | TRBV10-3 | NA | TRBD2 | CAISDATSGGETQYF | TGTGCCATCAGTGACGCAACTAGCGGGGGGGAGACCCAGTACTTC
TRBJ1-1 | TRBV4-3 | NA | NA | CASSNAGEAFF | TGCGCCAGCAGCAACGCCGGTGAAGCTTTCTTT
TRBJ1-1 | TRBV7-9 | NA | NA | CASSGAWVTEAFF | TGTGCCAGCAGTGGGGCCTGGGTCACTGAAGCTTTCTTT
TRBJ1-1 | TRBV9 | NA | NA | CASSVGEDTEAFF | TGTGCCAGCAGCGTAGGGGAGGACACTGAAGCTTTCTTT
TRBJ1-6 | TRBV6-5 | once | NA | CASSYDRSGSSPLHF | TGTGCCAGCAGTTACGATCGCTCGGGATCTTCACCCCTCCACTTT
TRBJ1-2 | TRBV7-9 | NA | NA | CASSLDRSGYTF | TGTGCCAGCAGCTTAGACAGGTCTGGCTACACCTTC
TRBJ1-2 | TRBV6-2/TRBV6-3 | NA | NA | CASSSNRDTSFGYTF | TGTGCCAGCAGCTCCAACCGGGACACCTCCTTCGGCTACACCTTC
TRBJ1-2 | TRBV6-1 | few | NA | CASSEITGSGYGYTF | TGTGCCAGCAGTGAAATAACAGGGTCTGGCTATGGCTACACCTTC
TRBJ1-5 | TRBV3-1/TRBV3-2 | once | TRBD1 | CASSQGGGTGVYSNQPQHF | TGTGCCAGCAGCCAAGGAGGTGGGACAGGGGTGTATAGCAATCAGCCCCAGCATTTT
TRBJ2-3 | TRBV7-3 | NA | NA | CASSSEQGMAQYF | TGTGCCAGCAGCTCTGAACAGGGAATGGCGCAGTATTTT
TRBJ1-5 | TRBV2 | NA | NA | CASSEDGGVQPQHF | TGTGCCAGCAGTGAGGACGGAGGGGTTCAGCCCCAGCATTTT
TRBJ1-5 | TRBV28 | NA | NA | CASASGRQPQHF | TGTGCCAGCGCCTCAGGGCGACAGCCCCAGCATTTT
TRBJ2-7 | TRBV4-1 | NA | NA | CASSQARELTYEQYF | TGCGCCAGCAGCCAAGCGAGGGAGCTCACCTACGAGCAGTACTTC
TRBJ1-2 | TRBV9 | NA | NA | CASSVETGKYGYTF | TGTGCCAGCAGCGTAGAAACAGGGAAGTATGGCTACACCTTC
TRBJ2-3 | TRBV29-1 | NA | TRBD2 | CSVERGTSGGDTQYF | TGCAGCGTTGAGCGAGGGACTAGCGGCGGAGATACGCAGTATTTT
TRBJ1-6 | TRBV14 | NA | NA | CASSQDSWYSPLHF | TGTGCCAGCAGTCAGGACTCCTGGTATTCACCCCTCCACTTT
TRBJ2-1 | TRBV21-1 | NA | NA | CASSPRTRTYNEQFF | TGTGCCAGCAGCCCTAGGACACGTACCTACAATGAGCAGTTCTTC
TRBJ2-2 | TRBV7-9 | NA | TRBD1 | CASSSGQAFTGELFF | TGTGCCAGCAGCTCCGGACAGGCCTTCACCGGGGAGCTGTTTTTT
TRBJ2-5 | TRBV29-1 | NA | TRBD2 | CSVEAGLAGAEETQYF | TGCAGCGTTGAAGCGGGGCTAGCGGGGGCCGAAGAGACCCAGTACTTC
TRBJ1-2 | TRBV10-3 | few | TRBD1 | CAISQGQGALGYTF | TGTGCCATCAGTCAGGGCCAGGGGGCGCTTGGCTACACCTTC
TRBJ1-6 | TRBV28 | NA | NA | CASSFLGPLHF | TGTGCCAGCAGTTTTCTCGGGCCCCTCCACTTT
TRBJ1-1 | TRBV3-1/TRBV3-2 | NA | NA | CASSFRVMNTEAFF | TGTGCCAGCAGCTTCAGGGTCATGAACACTGAAGCTTTCTTT
TRBJ2-5 | TRBV5-4 | once | NA | CASSSPGSRTQYF | TGTGCCAGCAGCTCCCCAGGGTCTCGGACCCAGTACTTC
TRBJ2-3 | TRBV10-3 | NA | TRBD1 | CAITGTGASTDTQYF | TGTGCCATCACCGGGACAGGGGCTTCGACAGATACGCAGTATTTT
TRBJ2-1 | TRBV28 | NA | TRBD1 | CASSSLLGTGLFF | TGTGCCAGCAGTTCCCTACTTGGGACAGGGTTGTTCTTC
TRBJ1-1 | TRBV28 | NA | NA | CASSLPGGTEAFF | TGTGCCAGCAGTTTACCCGGGGGTACTGAAGCTTTCTTT
TRBJ1-2 | TRBV14 | NA | TRBD1 | CASSPGQDYGYTF | TGTGCCAGCAGCCCCGGACAGGACTATGGCTACACCTTC
TRBJ2-2 | TRBV7-3 | NA | NA | CASSLSDSVNTGELFF | TGTGCCAGCAGCTTATCTGACAGCGTTAACACCGGGGAGCTGTTTTTT
TRBJ1-4 | TRBV29-1 | NA | NA | CSVDGHGDTGLF | TGCAGCGTTGATGGACACGGGGACACTGGGCTTTTT
TRBJ1-2 | TRBV19 | NA | NA | CATTSVFSGDYGYTF | TGTGCCACCACGTCGGTCTTTTCGGGGGACTATGGCTACACCTTC
TRBJ2-3 | TRBV4-2 | NA | TRBD1 | CASSQEGAGGPDTQYF | TGTGCCAGCAGCCAAGAGGGGGCAGGGGGCCCAGATACGCAGTATTTT
TRBJ1-2 | TRBV10-2 | NA | NA | CASKQGEEYGYTF | TGCGCCAGCAAACAGGGTGAGGAATATGGCTACACCTTC
TRBJ1-2 | TRBV28 | NA | TRBD1 | CASRTGGGGYTF | TGTGCCAGCAGAACAGGGGGCGGTGGCTACACCTTC
TRBJ2-3 | TRBV5-1 | NA | TRBD2 | CASSPRLAGGLDTQYF | TGCGCCAGCAGCCCTCGACTAGCGGGGGGCTTAGATACGCAGTATTTT
TRBJ2-7 | TRBV12-3/TRBV12-4 | NA | NA | CASRRQNSYEQYF | TGTGCCAGCAGGCGACAGAACTCCTACGAGCAGTACTTC
TRBJ2-6 | TRBV12-3/TRBV12-4 | NA | NA | CASQYSGANVLTF | TGTGCCAGCCAGTACTCTGGGGCCAACGTCCTGACTTTC
TRBJ1-1 | TRBV7-8 | NA | NA | CASSLERGPEAFF | TGTGCCAGCAGCTTAGAACGTGGCCCTGAAGCTTTCTTT
TRBJ1-2 | TRBV5-1 | NA | TRBD1 | CASSPPTGSAGYTF | TGCGCCAGCAGCCCCCCGACAGGGAGCGCTGGCTACACCTTC
TRBJ1-3 | TRBV7-9 | NA | TRBD1 | CASSLTRTGIRNTIYF | TGTGCCAGCAGCTTAACGCGGACAGGGATAAGAAACACCATATATTTT
TRBJ1-5 | TRBV5-5 | NA | NA | CASSPLGSYQPQHF | TGTGCCAGCAGCCCGCTGGGCAGCTATCAGCCCCAGCATTTT
TRBJ2-5 | TRBV24-1 | NA | NA | CATSDTRRADQETQYF | TGTGCCACCAGTGATACCCGGCGGGCGGACCAAGAGACCCAGTACTTC
TRBJ2-7 | TRBV10-3 | NA | NA | CAISEDTSPYEQYF | TGTGCCATCAGTGAGGACACTAGTCCCTACGAGCAGTACTTC
TRBJ1-2 | TRBV5-5 | NA | TRBD1 | CASSLTGQGVGGYTF | TGTGCCAGCAGCTTAACGGGACAGGGGGTTGGTGGCTACACCTTC
TRBJ2-3 | TRBV29-1 | NA | TRBD2 | CSVSGGATDTQYF | TGCAGCGTGAGCGGGGGGGCCACAGATACGCAGTATTTT
TRBJ2-3 | TRBV9 | NA | NA | CASSDTNTDTQYF | TGTGCCAGCAGCGACACGAACACAGATACGCAGTATTTT
TRBJ2-5 | TRBV30 | NA | NA | CAGASLQETQYF | TGTGCCGGGGCTAGTCTCCAAGAGACCCAGTACTTC
TRBJ1-2 | TRBV7-9 | NA | TRBD1 | CASRQGAIDGYTF | TGTGCCAGCAGGCAGGGGGCCATAGATGGCTACACCTTC
TRBJ1-4 | TRBV5-1 | NA | TRBD1 | CASSLQGTDEKLFF | TGCGCCAGCAGCCTACAGGGGACAGATGAAAAACTGTTTTTT
TRBJ1-2 | TRBV5-1 | NA | NA | CASSSDRPRGYGYTF | TGCGCCAGCAGCTCAGACAGGCCACGCGGCTATGGCTACACCTTC